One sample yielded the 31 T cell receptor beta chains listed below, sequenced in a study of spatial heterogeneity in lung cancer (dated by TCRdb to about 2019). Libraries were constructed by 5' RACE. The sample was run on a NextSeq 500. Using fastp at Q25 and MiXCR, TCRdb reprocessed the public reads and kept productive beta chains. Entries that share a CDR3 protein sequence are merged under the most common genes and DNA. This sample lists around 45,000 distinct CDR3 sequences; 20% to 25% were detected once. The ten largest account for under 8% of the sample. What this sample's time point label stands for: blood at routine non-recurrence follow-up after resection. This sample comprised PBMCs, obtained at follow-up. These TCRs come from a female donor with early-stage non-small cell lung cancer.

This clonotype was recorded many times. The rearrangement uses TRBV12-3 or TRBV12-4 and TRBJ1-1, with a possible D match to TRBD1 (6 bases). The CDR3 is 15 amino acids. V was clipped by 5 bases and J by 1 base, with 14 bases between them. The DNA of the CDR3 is TGTGCCAGCAGTCCCAGGGGTACTAGGAACACTGAAGCTTTCTTT. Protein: CASSPRGTRNTEAFF.

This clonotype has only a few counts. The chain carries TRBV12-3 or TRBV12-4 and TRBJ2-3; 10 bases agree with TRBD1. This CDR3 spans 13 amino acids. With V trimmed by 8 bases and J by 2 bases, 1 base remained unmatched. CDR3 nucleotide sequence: TGTGCCAGCGGGACAGGGGTCACAGATACGCAGTATTTT. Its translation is CASGTGVTDTQYF.

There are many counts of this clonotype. The CDR3: CASIGRRLNTGELFF. DNA for the CDR3: TGTGCCAGCATCGGAAGGAGATTGAACACCGGGGAGCTGTTTTTT. The chain is built from TRBV2 and TRBJ2-2; D uncertain. V was pared by 7 bases and J by 1 base, with 13 bases between. The CDR3 spans 15 residues. CDR1 is SNHLY, CDR2 FYNNEI, per germline.

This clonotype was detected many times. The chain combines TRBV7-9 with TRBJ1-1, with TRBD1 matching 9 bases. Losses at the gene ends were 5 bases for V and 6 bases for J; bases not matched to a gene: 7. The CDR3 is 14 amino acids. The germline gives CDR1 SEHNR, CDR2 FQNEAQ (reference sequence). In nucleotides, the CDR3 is TGTGCCAGCAGCCCGGGACAGGGTTCCCCTGAAGCTTTCTTT. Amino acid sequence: CASSPGQGSPEAFF.

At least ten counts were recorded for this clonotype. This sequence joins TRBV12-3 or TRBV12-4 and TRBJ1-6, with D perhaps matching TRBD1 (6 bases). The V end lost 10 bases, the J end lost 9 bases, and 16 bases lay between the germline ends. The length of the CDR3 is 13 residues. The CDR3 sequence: CAISQGEGSPLHF. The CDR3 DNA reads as TGTGCCATCTCACAGGGAGAGGGTTCACCCCTCCACTTT.

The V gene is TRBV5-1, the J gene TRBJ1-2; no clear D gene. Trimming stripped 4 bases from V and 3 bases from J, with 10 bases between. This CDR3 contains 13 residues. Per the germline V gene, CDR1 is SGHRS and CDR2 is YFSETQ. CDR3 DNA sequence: TGCGCCAGCAGCCCATCCCGGGACTATGGCTACACCTTC. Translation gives CASSPSRDYGYTF.

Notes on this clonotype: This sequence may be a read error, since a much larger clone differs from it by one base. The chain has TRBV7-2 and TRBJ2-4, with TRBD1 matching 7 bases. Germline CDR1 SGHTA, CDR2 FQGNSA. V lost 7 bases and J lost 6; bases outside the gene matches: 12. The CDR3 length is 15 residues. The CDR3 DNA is TGTGCCAGCAACACACAAAGGGGGCGAAGAAACATTCAGTACTTC. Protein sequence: CASNTQRGRRNIQYF.

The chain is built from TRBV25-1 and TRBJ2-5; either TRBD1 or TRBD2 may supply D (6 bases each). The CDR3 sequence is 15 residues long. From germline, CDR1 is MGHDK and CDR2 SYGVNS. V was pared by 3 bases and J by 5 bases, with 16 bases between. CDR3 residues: CASSDATRGRETQYF. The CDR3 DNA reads TGTGCCAGCAGTGACGCCACTAGGGGGAGGGAGACCCAGTACTTC. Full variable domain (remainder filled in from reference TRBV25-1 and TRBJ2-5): EADIYQTPRYLVIGTGKKITLECSQTMGHDKMYWYQQDPGMELHLIHYSYGVNSTEKGDLSSESTVSRIRTEHFPLTLESARPSHTSQYLCASSDATRGRETQYFGPGTRLLVL.

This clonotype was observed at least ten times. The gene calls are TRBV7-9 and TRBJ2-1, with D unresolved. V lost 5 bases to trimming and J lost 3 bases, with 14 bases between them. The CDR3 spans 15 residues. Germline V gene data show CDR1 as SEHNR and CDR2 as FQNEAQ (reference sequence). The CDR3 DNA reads TGTGCCAGCAGCGTACAGAGCGTGAACTACAATGAGCAGTTCTTC. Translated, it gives CASSVQSVNYNEQFF.

CDR3 in DNA: TGTGCCATCAGTGAAACGGTTCAGGGGGGCGGCTACACCTTC. This gives the protein CAISETVQGGGYTF. The chain is built from TRBV10-3 and TRBJ1-2; 7 bases agree with TRBD1. J gave up 8 bases and V 3 bases, and 9 bases lay outside the gene matches. Germline V gives CDR1 ENHRY, CDR2 SYGVKD. The CDR3 has 14 residues.

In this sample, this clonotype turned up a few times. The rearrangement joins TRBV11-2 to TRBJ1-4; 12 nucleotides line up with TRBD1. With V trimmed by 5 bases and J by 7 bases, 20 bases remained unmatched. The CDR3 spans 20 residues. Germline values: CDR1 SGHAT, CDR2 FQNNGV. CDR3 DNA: TGTGCCAGCAGCCTAGGCCTCTGGGGACAGGGGGCGAGAGGGGCTGAAAAACTGTTTTTT. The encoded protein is CASSLGLWGQGARGAEKLFF.

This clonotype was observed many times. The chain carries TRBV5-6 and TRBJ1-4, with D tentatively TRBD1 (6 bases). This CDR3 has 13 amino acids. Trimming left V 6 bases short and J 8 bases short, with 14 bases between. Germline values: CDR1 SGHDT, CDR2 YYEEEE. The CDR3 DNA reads TGTGCCAGCACCCTACAGGGTTACGAAAAACTGTTTTTT. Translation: CASTLQGYEKLFF.

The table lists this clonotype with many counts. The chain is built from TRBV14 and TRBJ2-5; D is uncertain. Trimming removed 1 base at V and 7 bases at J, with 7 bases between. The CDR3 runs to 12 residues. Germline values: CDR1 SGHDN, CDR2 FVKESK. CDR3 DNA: TGTGCCAGCAGCCAAGGTCGTGGGACCCAGTACTTC. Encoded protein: CASSQGRGTQYF.

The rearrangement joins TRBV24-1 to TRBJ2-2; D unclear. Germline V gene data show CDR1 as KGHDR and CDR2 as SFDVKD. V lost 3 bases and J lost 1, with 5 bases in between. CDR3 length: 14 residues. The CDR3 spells CATSDQRNTGELFF. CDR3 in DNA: TGTGCCACCAGTGATCAGAGGAACACCGGGGAGCTGTTTTTT.

The CDR3 DNA reads TGTGCCATCAGTGAGGTCGGGACAGGGGGCCTCTCCCTCTACGAGCAGTACTTC. It is translated as CAISEVGTGGLSLYEQYF. This sequence joins TRBV10-3 and TRBJ2-7; 12 nucleotides agree with TRBD1. Germline values: CDR1 ENHRY, CDR2 SYGVKD. The CDR3 runs to 18 residues. Trimming cost V 2 bases and J 3 bases; bases outside gene matches: 11.

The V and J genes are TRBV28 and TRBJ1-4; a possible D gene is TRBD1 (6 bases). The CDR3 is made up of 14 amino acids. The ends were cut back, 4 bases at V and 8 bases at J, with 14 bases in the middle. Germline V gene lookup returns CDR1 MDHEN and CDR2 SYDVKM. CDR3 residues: CASSSQQGREKLFF. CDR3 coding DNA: TGTGCCAGCAGTTCCCAACAGGGTCGGGAAAAACTGTTTTTT. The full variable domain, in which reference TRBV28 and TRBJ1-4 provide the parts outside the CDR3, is DVKVTQSSRYLVKRTGEKVFLECVQDMDHENMFWYRQDPGLGLRLIYFSYDVKMKEKGDIPEGYSVSREKKERFSLILESASTNQTSMYLCASSSQQGREKLFFGSGTQLSVL.

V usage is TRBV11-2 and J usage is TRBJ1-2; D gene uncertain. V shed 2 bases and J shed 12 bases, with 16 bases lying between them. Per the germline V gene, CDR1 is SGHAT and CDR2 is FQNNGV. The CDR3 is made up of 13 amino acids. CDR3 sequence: CASSLPSTFTNTF. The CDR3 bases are TGTGCCAGCAGCTTACCCTCTACCTTTACTAACACCTTC.

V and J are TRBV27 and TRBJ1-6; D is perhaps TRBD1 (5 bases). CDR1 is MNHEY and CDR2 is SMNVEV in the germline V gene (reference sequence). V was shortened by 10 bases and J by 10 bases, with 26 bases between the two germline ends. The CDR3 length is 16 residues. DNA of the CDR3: TGTGCCATCATACTCTTTGGGGGGACTTTCGGCTCACCCCTCCACTTT. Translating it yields CAIILFGGTFGSPLHF.

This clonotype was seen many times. The CDR3 is CASSKGSLSEQYV. Written as DNA, the CDR3 is TGTGCCAGCAGTAAAGGGAGCCTGAGCGAGCAGTACGTC. The chain joins TRBV6-6 to TRBJ2-7; possibly TRBD2 for D (5 bases). This CDR3 comprises 13 residues. Trimming removed 5 bases at V and 6 bases at J, with 14 bases between. The germline V gene encodes CDR1 MNHNY and CDR2 SVGAGI (reference sequence).

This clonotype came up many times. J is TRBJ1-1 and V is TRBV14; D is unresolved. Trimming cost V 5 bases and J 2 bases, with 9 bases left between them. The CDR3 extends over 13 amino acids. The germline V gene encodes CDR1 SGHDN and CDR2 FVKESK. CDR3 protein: CASSVQSNTEAFF. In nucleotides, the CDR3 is TGTGCCAGCAGCGTACAGAGTAACACTGAAGCTTTCTTT.

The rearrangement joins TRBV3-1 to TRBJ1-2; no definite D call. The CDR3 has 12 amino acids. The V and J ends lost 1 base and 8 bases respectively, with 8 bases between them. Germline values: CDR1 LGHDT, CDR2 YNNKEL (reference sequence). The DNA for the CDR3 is TGTGCCAGCAGCCAAGCCGCTATCGGCTACACCTTC. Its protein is CASSQAAIGYTF.

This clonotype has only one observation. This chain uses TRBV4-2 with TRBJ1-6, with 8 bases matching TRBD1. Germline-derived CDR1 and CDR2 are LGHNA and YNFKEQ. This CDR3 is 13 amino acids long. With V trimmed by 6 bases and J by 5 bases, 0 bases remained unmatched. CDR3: CASRTGDNSPLHF. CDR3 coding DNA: TGTGCCAGCAGGACAGGGGATAATTCACCCCTCCACTTT.

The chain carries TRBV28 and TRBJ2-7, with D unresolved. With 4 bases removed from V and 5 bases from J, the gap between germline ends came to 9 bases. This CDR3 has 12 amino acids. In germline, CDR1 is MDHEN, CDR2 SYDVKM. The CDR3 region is CASSSWANEQYV. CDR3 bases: TGTGCCAGCAGTTCTTGGGCGAACGAGCAGTACGTC.

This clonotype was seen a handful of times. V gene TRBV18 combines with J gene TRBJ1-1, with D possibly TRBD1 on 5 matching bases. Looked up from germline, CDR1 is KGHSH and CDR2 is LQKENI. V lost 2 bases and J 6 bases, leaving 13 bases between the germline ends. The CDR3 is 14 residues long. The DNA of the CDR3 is TGTGCCAGCTCACCAACAAGCACGGGGGCTGAAGCTTTCTTT. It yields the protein CASSPTSTGAEAFF. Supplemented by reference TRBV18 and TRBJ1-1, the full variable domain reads NAGVMQNPRHLVRRRGQEARLRCSPMKGHSHVYWYRQLPEEGLKFMVYLQKENIIDESGMPKERFSAEFPKEGPSILRIQQVVRGDSAAYFCASSPTSTGAEAFFGQGTRLTVV.

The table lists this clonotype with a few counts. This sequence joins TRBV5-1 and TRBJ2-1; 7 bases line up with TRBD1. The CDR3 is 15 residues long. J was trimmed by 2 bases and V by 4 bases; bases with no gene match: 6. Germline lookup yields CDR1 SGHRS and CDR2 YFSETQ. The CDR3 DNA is TGCGCCAGCAGCGCGACAGGGTCCGCCTACAATGAGCAGTTCTTC. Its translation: CASSATGSAYNEQFF.

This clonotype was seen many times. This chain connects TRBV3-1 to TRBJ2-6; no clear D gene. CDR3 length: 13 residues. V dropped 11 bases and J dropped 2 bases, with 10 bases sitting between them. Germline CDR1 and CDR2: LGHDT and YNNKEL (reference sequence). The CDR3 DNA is TGTGCCTCGAACCCCCCTGGGGCCAACGTCCTGACTTTC. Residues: CASNPPGANVLTF.

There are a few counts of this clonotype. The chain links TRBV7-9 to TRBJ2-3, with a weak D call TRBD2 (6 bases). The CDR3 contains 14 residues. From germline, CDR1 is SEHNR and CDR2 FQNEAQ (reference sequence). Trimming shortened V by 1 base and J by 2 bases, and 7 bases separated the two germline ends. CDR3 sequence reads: CASSLVAVTDTQYF. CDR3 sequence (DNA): TGTGCCAGCAGCTTAGTAGCGGTCACAGATACGCAGTATTTT. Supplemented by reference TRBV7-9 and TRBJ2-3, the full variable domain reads DTGVSQNPRHKITKRGQNVTFRCDPISEHNRLYWYRQTLGQGPEFLTYFQNEAQLEKSRLLSDRFSAERPKGSFSTLEIQRTEQGDSAMYLCASSLVAVTDTQYFGPGTRLTVL.

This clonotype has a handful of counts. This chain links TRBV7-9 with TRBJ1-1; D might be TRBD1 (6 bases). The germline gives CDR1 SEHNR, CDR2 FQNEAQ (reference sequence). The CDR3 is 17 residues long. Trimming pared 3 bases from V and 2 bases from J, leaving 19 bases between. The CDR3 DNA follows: TGTGCCAGCAGCTTCGGGGGCCCGGGGCGAATCAACACTGAAGCTTTCTTT. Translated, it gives CASSFGGPGRINTEAFF.

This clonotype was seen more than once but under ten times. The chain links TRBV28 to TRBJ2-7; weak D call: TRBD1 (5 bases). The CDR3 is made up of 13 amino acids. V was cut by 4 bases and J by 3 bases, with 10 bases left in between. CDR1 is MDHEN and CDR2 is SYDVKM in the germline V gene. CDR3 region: CASSWGGNYEQYF. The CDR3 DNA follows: TGTGCCAGCAGTTGGGGCGGCAACTACGAGCAGTACTTC.

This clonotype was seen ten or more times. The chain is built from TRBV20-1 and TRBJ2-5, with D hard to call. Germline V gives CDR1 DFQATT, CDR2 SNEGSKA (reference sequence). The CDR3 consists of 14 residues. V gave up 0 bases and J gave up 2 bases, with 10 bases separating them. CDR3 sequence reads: CSARDRRVQETQYF. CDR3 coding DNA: TGCAGTGCTAGAGATCGGCGCGTACAAGAGACCCAGTACTTC.

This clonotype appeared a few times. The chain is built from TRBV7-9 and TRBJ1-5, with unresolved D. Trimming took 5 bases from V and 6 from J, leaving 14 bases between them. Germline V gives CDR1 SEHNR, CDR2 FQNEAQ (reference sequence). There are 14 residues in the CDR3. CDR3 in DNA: TGTGCCAGCAGCCGCCCGGGAGGGAGTCAGCCCCAGCATTTT. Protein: CASSRPGGSQPQHF.